These 30 T cell receptor beta chains share one sample of origin, sequenced in a study of CD4+ T cells in melanoma. Generated by immunoSEQ multiplex PCR, the TCRdb table keeps only in-frame clones and is missing some. This sample carries about 140,000 clones, around 90% of them seen once, and the ten largest clones take less than 2%. The source is a human donor with melanoma.

This chain joins TRBV29-1 and TRBJ2-3, with no clear D. The CDR3 has 10 residues. Per germline, CDR1 SQVTM and CDR2 ANQGSEA. The ends were cut back, 3 bases at V and 6 bases at J, with 4 bases in the middle. The CDR3 DNA is TGCAGCGTTGATAGTGATACGCAGTATTTT. Its protein is CSVDSDTQYF.

The chain carries TRBV11-2 and TRBJ2-2, with D perhaps TRBD2 (6 bases). Trimming took off 5 bases at V and 6 bases at J, with 13 bases between the two ends. The CDR3 length is 14 residues. Germline CDR1 SGHAT, CDR2 FQNNGV. The CDR3 bases are TGTGCCAGCAGCCAGCCCGGGGGAGCCGGGGAGCTGTTTTTT. This gives the protein CASSQPGGAGELFF.

The rearrangement links TRBV7-6 to TRBJ1-1; TRBD1 matches at 9 bases. The V gene's germline CDR1 is SGHVS and CDR2 FNYEAQ. V lost 4 bases to trimming and J lost 7 bases; unmatched junction nucleotides: 7. This CDR3 comprises 14 residues. CDR3 DNA sequence: TGTGCCAGCAGCTCCCGGGACAGGGAGGTTGAAGCTTTCTTT. This codes for CASSSRDREVEAFF.

The table lists this clone with a count of one. The chain has TRBV4-1 and TRBJ2-5; 12 bases fit TRBD2. This CDR3 has 16 amino acids. With V trimmed by 4 bases and J by 1 base, 4 bases remained unmatched. CDR1 and CDR2 from the germline V gene are MGHRA and YSYEKL. CDR3 in DNA: TGCGCCAGCAGCCTATCTAGCGGGGGGGCCCAAGAGACCCAGTACTTC. It codes for CASSLSSGGAQETQYF.

The chain uses TRBV7-9 and TRBJ2-1, with D perhaps being TRBD1 or TRBD2 (7 bases each). Germline CDR1 SEHNR, CDR2 FQNEAQ (reference sequence). The CDR3 runs to 14 residues. The V gene lost 7 bases and the J gene lost 0 bases, with 10 bases spanning the gap. The CDR3 here is CASKRDSSYNEQFF. The DNA for the CDR3 is TGTGCCAGCAAGCGGGACAGCTCCTACAATGAGCAGTTCTTC.

The chain recombines TRBV5-1 with TRBJ1-2, with 8 nucleotides matching TRBD1. There are 13 residues in the CDR3. The germline gives CDR1 SGHRS, CDR2 YFSETQ. V lost 5 bases and J lost 8; bases outside the gene matches: 8. CDR3 nucleotide sequence: TGCGCCAGCAGAGGACAGGGCGAGGGGGGCTACACCTTC. Translating it yields CASRGQGEGGYTF.

V and J are TRBV5-1 and TRBJ2-3; D gene unclear. The germline CDR1 and CDR2 sequences are SGHRS and YFSETQ. Between the trimmed V and J ends, which lost 1 base and 2 bases, there was a span of 8 bases. The CDR3 runs 14 residues. The CDR3 DNA is TGCGCCAGCAGCTTGAGTCAGCTCACAGATACGCAGTATTTT. Translated: CASSLSQLTDTQYF. The whole variable domain, filled in from reference TRBV5-1 and TRBJ2-3, reads KAGVTQTPRYLIKTRGQQVTLSCSPISGHRSVSWYQQTPGQGLQFLFEYFSETQRNKGNFPGRFSGRQFSNSRSEMNVSTLELGDSALYLCASSLSQLTDTQYFGPGTRLTVL.

CDR3 residues: CASSTGFSGNTIYF. The CDR3, as DNA: TGTGCCAGCAGTACGGGGTTCTCTGGAAACACCATATATTTT. This sequence joins TRBV11-2 and TRBJ1-3; D call uncertain. V lost 6 bases to trimming and J lost 0 bases, with 9 bases between them. Per the germline V gene, CDR1 is SGHAT and CDR2 is FQNNGV. CDR3 length: 14 residues.

The chain employs TRBV11-2 and TRBJ2-5, with D unclear. CDR3 size: 14 residues. Trimming shortened V by 0 bases and J by 5 bases, and 10 bases separated the two germline ends. The germline CDR1 and CDR2 sequences are SGHAT and FQNNGV. As DNA, the CDR3 is TGTGCCAGCAGCTTAGATCCACCCCCGGAGACCCAGTACTTC. Translated, it gives CASSLDPPPETQYF. Full variable domain (remainder filled in from reference TRBV11-2 and TRBJ2-5): EAGVAQSPRYKIIEKRQSVAFWCNPISGHATLYWYQQILGQGPKLLIQFQNNGVVDDSQLPKDRFSAERLKGVDSTLKIQPAKLEDSAVYLCASSLDPPPETQYFGPGTRLLVL.

The genes are TRBV19 and TRBJ2-3, with D possibly matching TRBD2 (5 bases). Trimming took off 4 bases at V and 3 bases at J, with 26 bases between the two ends. The germline gives CDR1 LNHDA, CDR2 SQIVND (reference sequence). CDR3 length: 19 amino acids. Here the CDR3 reads CASSTRNRGRQIPTDTQYF. CDR3 nucleotide sequence: TGTGCCAGTAGTACTAGGAACCGAGGGCGTCAAATACCAACAGATACGCAGTATTTT.

This clone was counted once. The genes are TRBV27 and TRBJ1-3; D ambiguous. Germline V lookup: CDR1 MNHEY, CDR2 SMNVEV (reference sequence). CDR3 length: 14 amino acids. Trimming removed 5 bases from V and 0 bases from J, with 8 bases in between. The CDR3 DNA reads as TGTGCCAGCAGTCCATTGGCCTCTGGAAACACCATATATTTT. Translating gives CASSPLASGNTIYF.

In regard to this clone: The sample contains more than one DNA sequence encoding this CDR3. This sequence joins TRBV11-2 and TRBJ2-3, with 10 bases aligning to TRBD2. The V gene end was trimmed by 1 base and the J gene end by 1 base; junction bases not matched to a gene: 11. The CDR3 is 19 residues long. Germline CDR1 reads SGHAT; CDR2 reads FQNNGV. The CDR3 protein is CASSLVPSGGRGGTDTQYF. As DNA, the CDR3 is TGTGCCAGCAGCTTAGTACCTAGCGGGGGCCGGGGGGGCACAGATACGCAGTATTTT. The full variable domain, completed using reference TRBV11-2 and TRBJ2-3, is EAGVAQSPRYKIIEKRQSVAFWCNPISGHATLYWYQQILGQGPKLLIQFQNNGVVDDSQLPKDRFSAERLKGVDSTLKIQPAKLEDSAVYLCASSLVPSGGRGGTDTQYFGPGTRLTVL.

The CDR3 spells CASSFGFGRDTIYF. The DNA for the CDR3 is TGTGCCAGCAGCTTTGGGTTTGGAAGAGACACCATATATTTT. This rearrangement joins TRBV11-2 to TRBJ1-3; D unresolved. The germline V gene encodes CDR1 SGHAT and CDR2 FQNNGV. The CDR3 runs 14 residues. V lost 3 bases, J lost 8 bases, and 14 bases lay in between.

V is TRBV4-1 and J is TRBJ1-1; TRBD1 matches 9 bases. V trimming: 3 bases; J trimming: 4 bases; junction bases outside the gene matches: 9. The CDR3 is 16 residues long. Germline lookup yields CDR1 MGHRA and CDR2 YSYEKL. The CDR3 region is CASSHEGDRGVTEAFF. The CDR3 region has the DNA TGCGCCAGCAGCCACGAGGGAGACAGGGGGGTCACTGAAGCTTTCTTT.

This clone was seen a single time. V and J are TRBV28 and TRBJ1-6; TRBD1 might be the D (6 bases). Germline V lookup: CDR1 MDHEN, CDR2 SYDVKM. The CDR3 spans 16 residues. V was clipped by 7 bases and J by 9 bases, with 22 bases between them. CDR3 nucleotide sequence: TGTGCCAGCACTTATAGGGGACACGACGGAAGTTCACCCCTCCACTTT. Translating gives CASTYRGHDGSSPLHF. Complete variable domain (other parts from reference TRBV28 and TRBJ1-6): DVKVTQSSRYLVKRTGEKVFLECVQDMDHENMFWYRQDPGLGLRLIYFSYDVKMKEKGDIPEGYSVSREKKERFSLILESASTNQTSMYLCASTYRGHDGSSPLHFGNGTRLTVT.

The V and J genes are TRBV27 and TRBJ1-6; D is undetermined. Germline CDR1 and CDR2: MNHEY and SMNVEV (reference sequence). This CDR3 comprises 14 residues. V was cut by 4 bases and J by 1 base, with 5 bases left in between. The CDR3 region has the DNA TGTGCCAGCAGTTACGGGTCCTATAATTCACCCCTCCACTTT. This codes for CASSYGSYNSPLHF.

The V and J genes are TRBV19 and TRBJ1-1; 7 nucleotides agree with TRBD1. With 9 bases clipped from V and 6 bases from J, the junction kept 7 bases outside the gene matches. The germline V gene has CDR1 LNHDA and CDR2 SQIVND (reference sequence). The CDR3 spans 12 residues. The CDR3 region has the DNA TGTGCCAGCAGTGGACAGGACCCTGAAGCTTTCTTT. Translation gives CASSGQDPEAFF.

V and J are TRBV9 and TRBJ1-1, with 8 nucleotides matching TRBD1. Germline values: CDR1 SGDLS, CDR2 YYNGEE. The CDR3 loop spans 14 amino acids. The V segment lost 4 bases and the J segment 1 base; nucleotides outside the gene matches: 3. The CDR3 is CASSPGGWNTEAFF. In DNA, the CDR3 is TGTGCCAGCAGCCCAGGGGGCTGGAACACTGAAGCTTTCTTT.

The genes are TRBV30 and TRBJ1-5; 7 bases line up with TRBD1. Trimming removed 3 bases from V and 6 bases from J; junction bases left unmatched: 8. Germline loops: CDR1 GTSNPN, CDR2 SVGIG (reference sequence). The CDR3 runs to 14 residues. The CDR3 here is CAWSGQAIVQPQHF. The CDR3 nucleotides are TGTGCCTGGAGCGGACAGGCCATAGTTCAGCCCCAGCATTTT.

The V and J genes are TRBV19 and TRBJ1-6, with D maybe TRBD1 (5 bases). CDR3 length: 14 residues. V shed 6 bases and J shed 2 bases, with 8 bases lying between them. Germline V gene lookup returns CDR1 LNHDA and CDR2 SQIVND (reference sequence). As DNA, the CDR3 is TGTGCCAGTAGGGGGACCACCTATAATTCACCCCTCCACTTT. Amino acid sequence: CASRGTTYNSPLHF. Variable domain in full (rest from reference TRBV19 and TRBJ1-6): DGGITQSPKYLFRKEGQNVTLSCEQNLNHDAMYWYRQDPGQGLRLIYYSQIVNDFQKGDIAEGYSVSREKKESFPLTVTSAQKNPTAFYLCASRGTTYNSPLHFGNGTRLTVT.

The chain employs TRBV28 and TRBJ1-5, with a tentative D call TRBD1 (6 bases). Per germline, CDR1 MDHEN and CDR2 SYDVKM. CDR3 length: 15 residues. V was clipped by 3 bases and J by 3 bases, with 12 bases between them. CDR3 sequence reads: CASSFSGGDNQPQHF. DNA of the CDR3: TGTGCCAGCAGTTTTTCCGGGGGCGACAATCAGCCCCAGCATTTT.

V is TRBV5-8 and J is TRBJ2-1, with TRBD2 matching 16 bases. The CDR3 spans 18 residues. The V segment lost 4 bases and the J segment 2 bases; nucleotides outside the gene matches: 6. Germline CDR1 is SGHTS and CDR2 is YDEGEE. DNA of the CDR3: TGTGCCAGCAGCCGCGCCGGGACTAGCGGGGGGGCCTACAATGAGCAGTTCTTC. This codes for CASSRAGTSGGAYNEQFF.

The V call is TRBV7-6, the J call TRBJ2-3; 7 nucleotides agree with TRBD2. The CDR3 is made up of 14 amino acids. After removal of 5 bases from V and 3 bases from J, the junction contained 5 bases not matched to a gene. Germline V lookup: CDR1 SGHVS, CDR2 FNYEAQ. The CDR3 nucleotides are TGTGCCAGCAGCCGCGGGGGTTTTACAGATACGCAGTATTTT. This encodes CASSRGGFTDTQYF.

The rearrangement links TRBV5-1 to TRBJ2-1; D uncertain. CDR1 is SGHRS, CDR2 YFSETQ, per germline. V shed 3 bases and J shed 0 bases, with 10 bases lying between them. The CDR3 is 15 residues long. The CDR3 bases are TGCGCCAGCAGCTCCCACCAAACCTCCTACAATGAGCAGTTCTTC. This translates into CASSSHQTSYNEQFF. Complete variable domain (other parts from reference TRBV5-1 and TRBJ2-1): KAGVTQTPRYLIKTRGQQVTLSCSPISGHRSVSWYQQTPGQGLQFLFEYFSETQRNKGNFPGRFSGRQFSNSRSEMNVSTLELGDSALYLCASSSHQTSYNEQFFGPGTRLTVL.

This clone has only one observation. The rearrangement uses TRBV5-1 and TRBJ2-5; 10 nucleotides line up with TRBD1. V shed 0 bases and J 7 bases; nucleotides not matched to a gene: 6. The CDR3 is 15 residues long. The germline CDR1 and CDR2 sequences are SGHRS and YFSETQ. Here the CDR3 reads CASSLVEGQGTTQYF. The CDR3 DNA sequence: TGCGCCAGCAGCTTGGTTGAGGGACAGGGGACGACCCAGTACTTC.

The gene calls are TRBV2 and TRBJ2-2; D is unclear. The CDR3 contains 14 residues. V was cut by 9 bases and J by 1 base, with 12 bases left in between. Germline V gene data show CDR1 as SNHLY and CDR2 as FYNNEI. The CDR3 DNA sequence: TGTGCCAGTGCCTGGGCAGGGAACACCGGGGAGCTGTTTTTT. Translating gives CASAWAGNTGELFF.

The V and J genes are TRBV30 and TRBJ1-1; D not certain. The germline V gene has CDR1 GTSNPN and CDR2 SVGIG (reference sequence). CDR3 length: 11 amino acids. For the CDR3, the DNA is TGTGTCTCTCTCCCGGAAACTGAAGCTTTCTTT. Translated: CVSLPETEAFF.

The chain couples TRBV18 to TRBJ2-3; no firm D call. The length of the CDR3 is 15 residues. Trimming took off 4 bases at V and 4 bases at J, with 15 bases between the two ends. Looked up from germline, CDR1 is KGHSH and CDR2 is LQKENI. In nucleotides, the CDR3 is TGTGCCAGCTCACGTTCAGACTCAACCCCAGATACGCAGTATTTT. It translates to CASSRSDSTPDTQYF.

This chain links TRBV27 with TRBJ2-7; TRBD1 matches at 12 bases. CDR1 is MNHEY and CDR2 is SMNVEV in the germline V gene (reference sequence). This CDR3 comprises 15 residues. Trimming took 4 bases from V and 7 from J; bases not matched to a gene: 8. CDR3 in amino acids: CASSSRDRGPREQYF. CDR3 bases: TGTGCCAGCAGTTCTCGGGACAGGGGGCCAAGGGAGCAGTACTTC.

V and J are TRBV18 and TRBJ2-5, with D hard to call. The ends were cut back, 6 bases at V and 2 bases at J, with 7 bases in the middle. Germline V lookup: CDR1 KGHSH, CDR2 LQKENI. CDR3 length equals 12 residues. CDR3 region: CASSPGQETQYF. In DNA form, the CDR3 reads TGTGCCAGCTCCCCTGGTCAAGAGACCCAGTACTTC.